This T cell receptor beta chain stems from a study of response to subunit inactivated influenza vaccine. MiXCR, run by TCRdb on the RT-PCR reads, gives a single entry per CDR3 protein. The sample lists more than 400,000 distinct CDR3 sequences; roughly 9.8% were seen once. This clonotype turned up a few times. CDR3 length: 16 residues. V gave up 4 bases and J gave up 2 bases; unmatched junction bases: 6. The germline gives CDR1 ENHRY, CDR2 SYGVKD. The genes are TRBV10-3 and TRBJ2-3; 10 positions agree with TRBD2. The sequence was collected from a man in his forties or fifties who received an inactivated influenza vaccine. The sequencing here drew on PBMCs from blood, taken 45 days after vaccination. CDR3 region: CAISALLAGNTDTQYF. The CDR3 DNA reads TGTGCCATCAGTGCTCTACTAGCGGGAAACACAGATACGCAGTATTTT.